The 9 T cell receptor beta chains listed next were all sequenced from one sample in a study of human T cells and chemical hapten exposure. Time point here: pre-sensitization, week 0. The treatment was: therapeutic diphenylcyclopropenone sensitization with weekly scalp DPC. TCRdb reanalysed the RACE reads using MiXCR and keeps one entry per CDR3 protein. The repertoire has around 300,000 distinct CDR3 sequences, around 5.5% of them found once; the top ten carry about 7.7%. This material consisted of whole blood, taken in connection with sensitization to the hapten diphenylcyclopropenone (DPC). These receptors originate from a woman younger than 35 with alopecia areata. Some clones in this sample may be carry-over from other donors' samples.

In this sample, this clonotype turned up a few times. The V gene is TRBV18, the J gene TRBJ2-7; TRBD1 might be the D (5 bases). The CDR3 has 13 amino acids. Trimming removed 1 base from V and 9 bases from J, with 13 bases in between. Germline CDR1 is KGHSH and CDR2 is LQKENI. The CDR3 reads CASSPRRDSVQYF. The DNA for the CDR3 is TGTGCCAGCTCACCACGCAGGGATTCGGTGCAGTACTTC.

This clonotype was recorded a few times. CDR3 region: CASSDSDKFNDQPQHF. The DNA for the CDR3 is TGTGCCAGCAGTGACAGCGACAAATTCAATGATCAGCCCCAGCATTTT. The chain carries TRBV6-1 and TRBJ1-5; D call uncertain. Germline values: CDR1 MNHNS, CDR2 SASEGT. V was shortened by 3 bases and J by 5 bases, with 17 bases between the two germline ends. This CDR3 is built from 16 residues.

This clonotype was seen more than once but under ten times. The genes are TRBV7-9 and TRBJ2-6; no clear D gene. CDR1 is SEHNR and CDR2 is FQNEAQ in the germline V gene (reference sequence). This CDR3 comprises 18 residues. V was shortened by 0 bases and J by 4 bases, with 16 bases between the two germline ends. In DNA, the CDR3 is TGTGCCAGCAGCTTAGCTCAATATCCTAACGAGGGGGCCAACGTCCTGACTTTC. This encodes CASSLAQYPNEGANVLTF.

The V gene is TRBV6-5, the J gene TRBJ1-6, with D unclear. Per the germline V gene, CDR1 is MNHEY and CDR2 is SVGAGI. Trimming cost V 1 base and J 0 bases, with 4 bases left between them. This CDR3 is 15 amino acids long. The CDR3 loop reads CASSYYSSYNSPLHF. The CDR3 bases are TGTGCCAGCAGTTACTATAGCTCCTATAATTCACCCCTCCACTTT.

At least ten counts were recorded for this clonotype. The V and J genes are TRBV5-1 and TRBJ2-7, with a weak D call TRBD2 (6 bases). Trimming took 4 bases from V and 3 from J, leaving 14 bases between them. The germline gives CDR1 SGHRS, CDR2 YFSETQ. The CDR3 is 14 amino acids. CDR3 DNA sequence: TGCGCCAGCAGCCTAGGTCCGGAGGGCTACGAGCAGTACTTC. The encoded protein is CASSLGPEGYEQYF.

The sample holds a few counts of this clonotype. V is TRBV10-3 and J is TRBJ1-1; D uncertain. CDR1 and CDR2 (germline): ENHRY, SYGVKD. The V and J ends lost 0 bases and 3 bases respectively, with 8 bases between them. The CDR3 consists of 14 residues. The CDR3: CAISESTGDTEAFF. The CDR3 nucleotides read TGTGCCATCAGTGAGTCTACCGGGGACACTGAAGCTTTCTTT.

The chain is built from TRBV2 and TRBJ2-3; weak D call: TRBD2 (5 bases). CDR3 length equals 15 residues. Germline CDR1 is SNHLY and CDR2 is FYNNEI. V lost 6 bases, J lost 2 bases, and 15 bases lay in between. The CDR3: CASSSGLLLTDTQYF. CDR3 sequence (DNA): TGTGCCAGCAGCTCAGGACTCCTCCTCACAGATACGCAGTATTTT.

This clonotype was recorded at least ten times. CDR3 residues: CASSPAFIGAKNIQYF. CDR3 in DNA: TGTGCCAGCAGTCCAGCGTTCATAGGGGCCAAAAACATTCAGTACTTC. J is TRBJ2-4 and V is TRBV12-3 or TRBV12-4; D is unresolved. The CDR3 sequence is 16 residues long. Trimming took off 5 bases at V and 1 base at J, with 15 bases between the two ends.

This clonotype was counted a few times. CDR3 protein: CASSPLRGTEAFF. The CDR3 coding sequence is TGTGCCAGCTCTCCATTGAGGGGGACTGAAGCTTTCTTT. The J gene is TRBJ1-1, the V gene TRBV18, with a possible D match to TRBD1 (6 bases). The CDR3 has 13 residues. Trimming took off 6 bases at V and 5 bases at J, with 13 bases between the two ends. Germline CDR1 and CDR2: KGHSH and LQKENI.